This T cell receptor (beta chain) derives from a study of shared clonotypes between healthy human individuals. Every subset's genomic DNA went evenly onto several immunoSEQ plates. TCRdb keeps only in-frame clones here, not all; method: immunoSEQ multiplex PCR. Of over a million clones in the sample, approximately 80% are singletons; the top ten hold 0.5% to 0.65%. Losses at the gene ends were 0 bases for V and 0 bases for J; bases not matched to a gene: 6. CDR1 and CDR2 from the germline V gene are SGHDT and YYEEEE. This CDR3 is 17 amino acids long. About this clone: Its antigen is undetermined.

Whole-study results and caveats: Memory subsets had estimated richness that was generally smaller than that of naive subsets. Genetic and exposure-history diversity was limited by the few donors.

This TCR was sampled from a man aged 18 to 30 in good health. Some clones in this sample may be carry-over from other donors' samples. The V and J genes are TRBV5-6 and TRBJ2-4; 7 nucleotides match TRBD1. The sequencing sample was made of memory CD4+ T cells from PBMCs. Noted subset: CD45RA-negative fraction. The CDR3: CASSLVQGGTAKNIQYF. The DNA of the CDR3 is TGTGCCAGCAGCTTGGTACAAGGGGGCACAGCCAAAAACATTCAGTACTTC.